What follows describes a single T cell receptor (beta chain). Its target is not known. The record originates from a study of immune cell composition in non-small cell lung cancer. Findings of the study overall: Lung adenocarcinomas had lower top 10 clone scores and clonality than squamous tumours. Tumour-reactive clones were not shown to match dominant in vivo tumour clones.

Libraries were prepared by immunoSEQ multiplex PCR; TCRdb keeps only in-frame clonotypes and omits some of them. The sample includes 15,000 or so clones, 81% of them seen just once. Between the trimmed V and J ends, which lost 0 bases and 2 bases, there was a span of 8 bases. The V gene's germline CDR1 is MNHEY and CDR2 SVGAGI. The CDR3 covers 15 residues. This clonotype was sampled from a human donor with non-small cell lung cancer. V is TRBV6-5 and J is TRBJ2-1, with D possibly TRBD2 on 5 matching bases. The material sequenced was lung tumor tissue. CDR3 nucleotide sequence: TGTGCCAGCAGTTACTCGGGAGCACCCTACAATGAGCAGTTCTTC. Encoded protein: CASSYSGAPYNEQFF.